The 28 T cell receptor beta chains in this list originate from one sample, sequenced in a study of OX40 agonist ivuxolimab in advanced cancers. Generated by immunoSEQ multiplex PCR, the TCRdb table keeps only in-frame clones and is missing some. This sample carries under 20,000 clones, 75% to 95% of them seen once, and the ten largest clones take 29%. Material: CD4+ or CD8+ T cells sorted from blood, obtained in a trial of the OX40 agonist ivuxolimab. These receptors all stem from an adult with an advanced solid tumor such as melanoma, head and neck, liver or kidney cancer.

This chain joins TRBV11-2 and TRBJ2-3; tentative D call: TRBD1 (6 bases). V shed 5 bases and J shed 4 bases, with 13 bases lying between them. Germline assignment: CDR1 SGHAT and CDR2 FQNNGV. This CDR3 has 14 amino acids. The CDR3 protein is CASSQYHRADTQYF. DNA of the CDR3: TGTGCCAGCAGCCAATATCACAGGGCAGATACGCAGTATTTT. Full variable domain (missing parts from reference TRBV11-2 and TRBJ2-3): EAGVAQSPRYKIIEKRQSVAFWCNPISGHATLYWYQQILGQGPKLLIQFQNNGVVDDSQLPKDRFSAERLKGVDSTLKIQPAKLEDSAVYLCASSQYHRADTQYFGPGTRLTVL.

This chain links TRBV10-3 with TRBJ2-1; 11 nucleotides agree with TRBD2. The CDR3 is 15 residues long. The germline V gene has CDR1 ENHRY and CDR2 SYGVKD. V lost 4 bases and J lost 3; bases outside the gene matches: 2. The CDR3 DNA reads TGTGCCATCAGTGGAACTAGCGGGAGCTACAATGAGCAGTTCTTC. Translating it yields CAISGTSGSYNEQFF.

V usage is TRBV4-2 and J usage is TRBJ2-4; 7 positions agree with TRBD1. J gave up 0 bases and V 4 bases, and 3 bases lay outside the gene matches. CDR3 size: 15 residues. Germline CDR1 is LGHNA and CDR2 is YNFKEQ. This CDR3 reads CASSPTGEAKNIQYF. Written as DNA, the CDR3 is TGTGCCAGCAGCCCTACAGGGGAAGCCAAAAACATTCAGTACTTC.

The chain joins TRBV11-3 to TRBJ2-1; maybe TRBD2 (6 bases). Germline V lookup: CDR1 SGHNT, CDR2 YENEEA. This CDR3 has 16 residues. Deletions cut 5 bases from V and 4 bases from J, with 18 bases between. CDR3 region: CASSPYSGGVYNEQFF. CDR3 DNA sequence: TGTGCCAGCAGCCCCTATAGCGGAGGGGTTTACAATGAGCAGTTCTTC.

V and J are TRBV2 and TRBJ1-5; D gene uncertain. In germline, CDR1 is SNHLY, CDR2 FYNNEI. The germline V and J ends were trimmed by 6 bases and 0 bases, with 9 bases remaining between them. The CDR3 has 14 residues. In DNA form, the CDR3 reads TGTGCCAGCAGAGGAGGATATAGCAATCAGCCCCAGCATTTT. Translating it yields CASRGGYSNQPQHF. Full variable domain (rest looked up from reference TRBV2 and TRBJ1-5): EPEVTQTPSHQVTQMGQEVILRCVPISNHLYFYWYRQILGQKVEFLVSFYNNEISEKSEIFDDQFSVERPDGSNFTLKIRSTKLEDSAMYFCASRGGYSNQPQHFGDGTRLSIL.

This clone was detected a few times. The J gene is TRBJ1-2, the V gene TRBV7-6; D gene uncertain. The CDR3 is 13 amino acids. V was shortened by 3 bases and J by 8 bases, with 13 bases between the two germline ends. Germline CDR1 is SGHVS and CDR2 is FNYEAQ. The CDR3 DNA reads TGTGCCAGCAGCTTCGGTATTATGGGGGGCTACACCTTC. This translates into CASSFGIMGGYTF. The variable domain in full, completed from reference TRBV7-6 and TRBJ1-2, reads GAGVSQSPRYKVTKRGQDVALRCDPISGHVSLYWYRQALGQGPEFLTYFNYEAQQDKSGLPNDRFSAERPEGSISTLTIQRTEQRDSAMYRCASSFGIMGGYTFGSGTRLTVV.

The genes are TRBV9 and TRBJ2-1; tentative D call: TRBD1 (5 bases). CDR1 is SGDLS, CDR2 YYNGEE, per germline. CDR3 length: 18 amino acids. Trimming shortened V by 4 bases and J by 0 bases, and 20 bases separated the two germline ends. CDR3 region: CASSTSFTGLSSYNEQFF. The CDR3 coding sequence is TGTGCCAGCAGCACCTCCTTCACAGGCCTGAGCTCCTACAATGAGCAGTTCTTC.

The chain carries TRBV18 and TRBJ2-7, with 11 nucleotides matching TRBD1. Germline-derived CDR1 and CDR2 are KGHSH and LQKENI. With V trimmed by 3 bases and J by 3 bases, 4 bases remained unmatched. The CDR3 length is 15 residues. CDR3 sequence reads: CASSPGTGGLYEQYF. CDR3 DNA: TGTGCCAGCTCACCGGGGACAGGGGGACTCTACGAGCAGTACTTC.

The rearrangement joins TRBV7-9 to TRBJ2-1; a weak D match, TRBD2 (6 bases). V lost 5 bases and J lost 4, with 18 bases in between. The CDR3 is 16 amino acids. Germline CDR1 SEHNR, CDR2 FQNEAQ (reference sequence). The CDR3 nucleotides read TGTGCCAGCAGCCCCTATAGCGGAGGGGTTTACAATGAGCAGTTCTTC. It yields the protein CASSPYSGGVYNEQFF.

V usage is TRBV28 and J usage is TRBJ2-5; TRBD1 is a possible D gene (5 bases). Trimming took 7 bases from V and 1 from J, leaving 16 bases between them. The CDR3 runs 15 residues. The germline V gene has CDR1 MDHEN and CDR2 SYDVKM. This CDR3 is CASTRKTGLQETQYF. The CDR3 DNA sequence: TGTGCCAGCACCCGTAAAACAGGTCTCCAAGAGACCCAGTACTTC.

V usage is TRBV15 and J usage is TRBJ2-1; 13 positions match TRBD2. The CDR3 loop spans 15 amino acids. Trimming took 4 bases from V and 6 from J; bases not matched to a gene: 3. Germline CDR1 and CDR2: LNHNV and YYDKDF (reference sequence). CDR3 coding DNA: TGTGCCACCAGCAAAGGGACTAGCGGGACCAATGAGCAGTTCTTC. This codes for CATSKGTSGTNEQFF.

This chain uses TRBV11-2 with TRBJ2-7; D might be TRBD1 or TRBD2, each matching 5 bases. V lost 8 bases and J lost 0, with 11 bases in between. This CDR3 is built from 13 residues. CDR1 SGHAT and CDR2 FQNNGV come from the germline V gene. CDR3 protein: CASATGGSYEQYF. DNA of the CDR3: TGTGCCAGCGCCACTGGGGGCTCCTACGAGCAGTACTTC.

V and J are TRBV14 and TRBJ2-1; 14 positions agree with TRBD2. With V trimmed by 4 bases and J by 7 bases, 6 bases remained unmatched. Germline V gene data show CDR1 as SGHDN and CDR2 as FVKESK. The CDR3 runs 16 residues. The CDR3 spells CASSLQGLAGANEQFF. CDR3 nucleotide sequence: TGTGCCAGCAGCCTTCAGGGACTAGCGGGAGCTAATGAGCAGTTCTTC.

CDR3 nucleotides: TGTGCCAGCAGCCTTCGTCGTTATGGGGGCGTTACAGATACGCAGTATTTT. Protein product: CASSLRRYGGVTDTQYF. V is TRBV14 and J is TRBJ2-3, with D possibly matching TRBD1 (6 bases). Trimming cost V 4 bases and J 3 bases, with 20 bases left between them. CDR3 length equals 17 residues. Germline CDR1 and CDR2: SGHDN and FVKESK. Variable domain in full (rest from reference TRBV14 and TRBJ2-3): EAGVTQFPSHSVIEKGQTVTLRCDPISGHDNLYWYRRVMGKEIKFLLHFVKESKQDESGMPNNRFLAERTGGTYSTLKVQPAELEDSGVYFCASSLRRYGGVTDTQYFGPGTRLTVL.

The chain has TRBV7-2 and TRBJ2-7; no clear D. The V end lost 1 base, the J end lost 0 bases, and 16 bases lay between the germline ends. Germline CDR1 is SGHTA and CDR2 is FQGNSA. This CDR3 region has 17 residues. In DNA form, the CDR3 reads TGTGCCAGCAGCTTAGTAGGGTCATTCTCGTCCTCCTACGAGCAGTACTTC. Amino acid sequence: CASSLVGSFSSSYEQYF. The full variable domain, with the rest looked up from reference TRBV7-2 and TRBJ2-7, is GAGVSQSPSNKVTEKGKDVELRCDPISGHTALYWYRQSLGQGLEFLIYFQGNSAPDKSGLPSDRFSAERTGGSVSTLTIQRTQQEDSAVYLCASSLVGSFSSSYEQYFGPGTRLTVT.

Within the sample, this clone is medium-sized. The V gene is TRBV5-8, the J gene TRBJ1-1; no clear D. Germline V gene data show CDR1 as SGHTS and CDR2 as YDEGEE. The CDR3 runs 13 residues. Trimming left V 2 bases short and J 1 base short, with 6 bases between. The CDR3 is CASSFPQNTEAFF. CDR3 DNA: TGTGCCAGCAGCTTCCCACAGAACACTGAAGCTTTCTTT. Full variable domain (outside the CDR3, taken from reference TRBV5-8 and TRBJ1-1): EAGVTQSPTHLIKTRGQQATLRCSPISGHTSVYWYQQALGLGLQFLLWYDEGEERNRGNFPPRFSGRQFPNYSSELNVNALELEDSALYLCASSFPQNTEAFFGQGTRLTVV.

The chain employs TRBV6-1 and TRBJ2-2; perhaps TRBD2 as D (6 bases). Germline assignment: CDR1 MNHNS and CDR2 SASEGT. V was clipped by 4 bases and J by 0 bases, with 15 bases between them. The CDR3 consists of 17 residues. CDR3 in DNA: TGTGCCAGCAGTGGCTTGGGGGGACCGACGAACACCGGGGAGCTGTTTTTT. Translated, it gives CASSGLGGPTNTGELFF.

This clone occurred once. At one boundary the junction diverges from the germline segment, which might be a read error. The chain combines TRBV11-2 with TRBJ2-1; 10 bases fit TRBD2. The length of the CDR3 is 16 residues. The germline V gene has CDR1 SGHAT and CDR2 FQNNGV. The CDR3 region is CASSLSPSGGYSEQFF. In DNA, the CDR3 is TGTGCCAGCAGCTTAAGCCCTAGCGGGGGATACAGTGAGCAGTTCTTC. The full variable domain, completed using reference TRBV11-2 and TRBJ2-1, is EAGVAQSPRYKIIEKRQSVAFWCNPISGHATLYWYQQILGQGPKLLIQFQNNGVVDDSQLPKDRFSAERLKGVDSTLKIQPAKLEDSAVYLCASSLSPSGGYSEQFFGPGTRLTVL.

The V gene is TRBV7-9, the J gene TRBJ1-5; D remains unclear. CDR1 and CDR2 from the germline V gene are SEHNR and FQNEAQ (reference sequence). This CDR3 comprises 15 residues. Trimming took off 1 base at V and 0 bases at J, with 7 bases between the two ends. CDR3: CASSLGGVSNQPQHF. Written as DNA, the CDR3 is TGTGCCAGCAGCTTAGGGGGAGTTAGCAATCAGCCCCAGCATTTT.

The chain couples TRBV4-3 to TRBJ1-4; the match to TRBD1 covers 9 bases. The CDR3 contains 17 residues. Per germline, CDR1 LGHNA and CDR2 YSLEER. V was clipped by 0 bases and J by 5 bases; unmatched bases: 7. The CDR3 sequence is CASSQDLGTGKNEKLFF. In DNA form, the CDR3 reads TGCGCCAGCAGCCAAGATCTTGGGACAGGGAAAAATGAAAAACTGTTTTTT.

The V call is TRBV9, the J call TRBJ2-7; 9 bases align to TRBD1. V lost 4 bases to trimming and J lost 0 bases; unmatched junction nucleotides: 11. Germline CDR1 is SGDLS and CDR2 is YYNGEE. The CDR3 runs 17 residues. The CDR3 nucleotides read TGTGCCAGCAGCCACCCCCGGGACAGGGAATCCTCCTACGAGCAGTACTTC. This gives the protein CASSHPRDRESSYEQYF.

The CDR3 spells CASGRVNTGELFF. CDR3 nucleotides: TGTGCCAGCGGGCGAGTTAACACCGGGGAGCTGTTTTTT. V is TRBV7-2 and J is TRBJ2-2; no clear D gene. Trimming cost V 8 bases and J 2 bases, with 9 bases left between them. Germline V gene lookup returns CDR1 SGHTA and CDR2 FQGNSA. The CDR3 is made up of 13 amino acids.

This chain connects TRBV27 to TRBJ2-7; TRBD2 is a possible D gene (6 bases). The CDR3 extends over 12 amino acids. Trimming cost V 6 bases and J 8 bases, with 14 bases left between them. Germline assignment: CDR1 MNHEY and CDR2 SMNVEV (reference sequence). The CDR3 nucleotides are TGTGCCAGCAGCGGGGACTCAGTCAAGCAGTACTTC. It codes for CASSGDSVKQYF.

The CDR3 loop is CASSRDPSNEQFF. CDR3 in DNA: TGTGCCAGCAGCCGCGACCCGTCCAATGAGCAGTTCTTC. The chain combines TRBV7-9 with TRBJ2-1; the D is unclear. Trimming shortened V by 5 bases and J by 6 bases, and 11 bases separated the two germline ends. The CDR3 sequence is 13 residues long. Germline CDR1 reads SEHNR; CDR2 reads FQNEAQ (reference sequence).

J is TRBJ2-7 and V is TRBV7-6; 8 bases are a match to TRBD1. The CDR3 is 16 amino acids. With 5 bases clipped from V and 2 bases from J, the junction kept 11 bases outside the gene matches. Germline CDR1 is SGHVS and CDR2 is FNYEAQ. This chain's CDR3 is CASSAFTGTGTYEQYF. In nucleotides, the CDR3 is TGTGCCAGCAGCGCCTTCACCGGGACAGGTACCTACGAGCAGTACTTC.

V and J are TRBV6-5 and TRBJ2-1; TRBD1 is a possible D gene (6 bases). V was clipped by 7 bases and J by 4 bases, with 14 bases between them. The CDR3 is 14 amino acids. Germline CDR1 and CDR2: MNHEY and SVGAGI. This CDR3 is CASNRDISYNEQFF. CDR3 coding DNA: TGTGCCAGCAATAGGGACATATCATACAATGAGCAGTTCTTC.

The gene calls are TRBV19 and TRBJ2-1; 12 nucleotides match TRBD2. The length of the CDR3 is 15 residues. CDR1 and CDR2 (germline): LNHDA, SQIVND (reference sequence). V shed 4 bases and J 6 bases; nucleotides not matched to a gene: 4. The CDR3 DNA reads as TGTGCCAGTAGTACAACTAGCGGGAGGTTCAATGAGCAGTTCTTC. Protein product: CASSTTSGRFNEQFF.

V usage is TRBV18 and J usage is TRBJ2-1; 8 bases line up with TRBD1. Germline values: CDR1 KGHSH, CDR2 LQKENI. V dropped 7 bases and J dropped 10; count of bases not matched to a gene: 15. The CDR3 spans 15 residues. The CDR3 region has the DNA TGTGCCAGCTGGGGAGCGGACAGGGACGGCCAGGAGCAGTTCTTC. Its protein is CASWGADRDGQEQFF. Supplemented by reference TRBV18 and TRBJ2-1, the full variable domain reads NAGVMQNPRHLVRRRGQEARLRCSPMKGHSHVYWYRQLPEEGLKFMVYLQKENIIDESGMPKERFSAEFPKEGPSILRIQQVVRGDSAAYFCASWGADRDGQEQFFGPGTRLTVL.